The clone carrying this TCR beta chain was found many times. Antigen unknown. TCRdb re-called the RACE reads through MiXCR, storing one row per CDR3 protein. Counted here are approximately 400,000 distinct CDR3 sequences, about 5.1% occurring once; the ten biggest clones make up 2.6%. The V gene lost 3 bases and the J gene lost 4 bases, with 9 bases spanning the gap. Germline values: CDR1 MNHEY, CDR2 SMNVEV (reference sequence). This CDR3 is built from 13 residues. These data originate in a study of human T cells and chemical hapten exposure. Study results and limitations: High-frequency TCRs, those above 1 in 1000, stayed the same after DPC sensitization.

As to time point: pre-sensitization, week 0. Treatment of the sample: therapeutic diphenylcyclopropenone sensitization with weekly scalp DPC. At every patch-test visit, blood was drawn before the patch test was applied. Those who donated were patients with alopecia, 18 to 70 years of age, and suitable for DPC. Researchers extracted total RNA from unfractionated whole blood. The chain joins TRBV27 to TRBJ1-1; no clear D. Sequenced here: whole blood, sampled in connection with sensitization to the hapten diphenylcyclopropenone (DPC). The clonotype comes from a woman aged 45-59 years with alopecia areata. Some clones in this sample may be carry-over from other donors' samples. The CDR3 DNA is TGTGCCAGCAGTTTGTCGGCGAGCACTGAAGCTTTCTTT. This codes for CASSLSASTEAFF.